This is a list of T cell receptor beta chains from one sample in a study of T cells after somatic rescue of genetic block. This table comes from immunoSEQ multiplex PCR, and its TCRdb copy is limited to in-frame clones, with some not included. This sample has around 70,000 clones, with 85% to 95% found just once. The sequencing sample was made of peripheral blood mononuclear cells (PBMCs). All receptors derive from a man aged 40-50 years. Each CDR3 is given with its conserved first and last residue. The D gene is left open where the match is weak. The size entry is marked missing in some rows and otherwise reads once, few, many or a size class.

TRBJ2-7	.	TRBV4-3	.	TGCGCCAGCAGCCCCCTCGTGGGAGGGGGTTACGAGCAGTACTTC	CASSPLVGGGYEQYF
TRBJ1-1	.	TRBV6-1	.	TGTGCCAGCAGTGAACCGACAGGAAACACTGAAGCTTTCTTT	CASSEPTGNTEAFF
TRBJ2-3	.	TRBV6-5	once	TGTGCCAGCAGTTACTCCACGCTAGGCACAGATACGCAGTATTTT	CASSYSTLGTDTQYF
TRBJ2-1	TRBD2	TRBV5-1	once	TGCGCCAGCAGCCCTAGGACTAGCGGGAGTGGGTACAATGAGCAGTTCTTC	CASSPRTSGSGYNEQFF
TRBJ2-2	.	TRBV9	few	TGTGCCAGCAGCGTCTCTATGGGATCAGGTTACACCGGGGAGCTGTTTTTT	CASSVSMGSGYTGELFF
TRBJ1-2	.	TRBV5-6	.	TGTGCCACCCCAGCAAAGGATGGCTACACCTTC	CATPAKDGYTF
TRBJ2-7	.	TRBV21-1	.	TGTGCCAGCAGAGGGGATCATCCGGGCGAGCAGTACTTC	CASRGDHPGEQYF
TRBJ2-7	TRBD1	TRBV29-1	.	TGCAGCGTTGAAGCCGACAGGGTCTCGGGGGAGCAGTACTTC	CSVEADRVSGEQYF
TRBJ1-2	.	TRBV30	.	TGTGCCTGGAACCCGAGCTCCCCGGGCGGCTACACCTTC	CAWNPSSPGGYTF
TRBJ1-2	TRBD1	TRBV11-1	.	TGTGCCAGCAGCCTCGGACAGGGAAGCTATGGCTACACCTTC	CASSLGQGSYGYTF